What follows describes a single T cell receptor (beta chain). No antigen is known for it. The CDR3 spans 15 residues. Germline CDR1 and CDR2: SGHAT and FQNNGV. V lost 4 bases, J lost 4 bases, and 5 bases stayed unmatched. The table came from immunoSEQ multiplex PCR; TCRdb's copy has only in-frame clones and leaves some out. Of more than 150,000 clones in the sample, approximately 90% were seen once. This sample is part of a study of Ad26.COV2.S vaccination and SARS-CoV-2 variants. Study conclusions and caveats: For non-spike TCRs, breadth in vaccine recipients resembled that in placebo recipients. Analyses that measured TCR breadth and depth may have underestimated total T cell responses.

The sample consisted of peripheral blood, taken after recovery from COVID-19. The sequence was obtained from a human donor who had recovered from COVID-19. V and J are TRBV11-2 and TRBJ2-1; 9 bases agree with TRBD1. The CDR3 bases are TGTGCCAGCAGCTCACCGGGACAGGGATACAATGAGCAGTTCTTC. This gives the protein CASSSPGQGYNEQFF. Filled out from reference TRBV11-2 and TRBJ2-1, the complete variable domain reads EAGVAQSPRYKIIEKRQSVAFWCNPISGHATLYWYQQILGQGPKLLIQFQNNGVVDDSQLPKDRFSAERLKGVDSTLKIQPAKLEDSAVYLCASSSPGQGYNEQFFGPGTRLTVL.